The 21 T cell receptor beta chains listed next were all sequenced from one sample in a study of T cells in Graves' hyperthyroidism and ophthalmopathy. Amplification of TCR beta CDR3 regions was performed using RNA transcripts as template. TCR CDR3 regions were first amplified by RT-PCR with HTBI primers. From the multiplex PCR reads, TCRdb called clonotypes with MiXCR, one entry per CDR3 protein. The data contain a few hundred thousand distinct CDR3 sequences, approximately 14% of them singletons. Sequenced: blood. These receptors came from a woman aged 25 to 39 with Graves' ophthalmopathy.

Ten or more counts support this clonotype. This chain uses TRBV7-9 with TRBJ2-1; 8 positions match TRBD2. Looked up from germline, CDR1 is SEHNR and CDR2 is FQNEAQ (reference sequence). J was trimmed by 3 bases and V by 1 base; bases with no gene match: 2. This CDR3 spans 15 amino acids. Here the CDR3 reads CASSLGTSNYNEQFF. The CDR3 DNA is TGTGCCAGCAGCTTAGGGACTAGCAACTACAATGAGCAGTTCTTC.

The chain couples TRBV7-2 to TRBJ2-3; the match to TRBD2 covers 9 bases. V lost 5 bases, J lost 1 base, and 7 bases stayed unmatched. CDR1 and CDR2 (germline): SGHTA, FQGNSA. The CDR3 covers 16 residues. The CDR3 reads CASSVVGGGGTDTQYF. In DNA form, the CDR3 reads TGTGCCAGCAGCGTAGTTGGCGGGGGGGGCACAGATACGCAGTATTTT.

This clonotype showed up just once. CDR3: CASSPGQPQHF. The CDR3 bases are TGTGCCAGCAGCCCCGGCCAGCCCCAGCATTTT. V is TRBV28 and J is TRBJ1-5; no firm D call. The germline V and J ends were trimmed by 6 bases and 7 bases, with 7 bases remaining between them. The CDR3 extends over 11 amino acids. Germline V lookup: CDR1 MDHEN, CDR2 SYDVKM.

This clonotype was found many times. This chain's CDR3 is CASNLLQGSGELFF. CDR3 coding DNA: TGTGCCAGCAATCTCTTACAGGGTTCCGGGGAGCTGTTTTTT. The V and J genes are TRBV28 and TRBJ2-2; possibly TRBD1 for D (6 bases). The CDR3 is 14 residues long. V was trimmed by 7 bases and J by 6 bases, leaving 15 bases between them. Germline V gene sequence: CDR1 MDHEN, CDR2 SYDVKM.

The chain is built from TRBV19 and TRBJ1-4; D call uncertain. V was trimmed by 5 bases and J by 0 bases, leaving 10 bases between them. CDR1 is LNHDA and CDR2 is SQIVND in the germline V gene (reference sequence). CDR3 size: 15 residues. CDR3 sequence: CASSGRRATNEKLFF. The CDR3 region has the DNA TGTGCCAGTAGTGGGCGACGAGCAACTAATGAAAAACTGTTTTTT.

This clonotype was recorded many times. The chain joins TRBV20-1 to TRBJ2-3; tentatively, D is TRBD1 (5 bases). Trimming took 5 bases from V and 0 from J, leaving 15 bases between them. Germline CDR1 DFQATT, CDR2 SNEGSKA (reference sequence). CDR3 length: 15 residues. The CDR3 DNA is TGCAGTGCTTCCCTTAGGGGCCTTAGCACAGATACGCAGTATTTT. Translated, it gives CSASLRGLSTDTQYF.

At least ten counts were recorded for this clonotype. The chain recombines TRBV12-3 or TRBV12-4 with TRBJ2-1, with TRBD2 identical over 8 bases. CDR3 length: 13 residues. The V and J ends lost 6 bases and 6 bases, in that order; junction bases with no gene match: 4. The CDR3 region has the DNA TGTGCCAGCAGGTGGGCGGGGGGCAATGAGCAGTTCTTC. Its translation: CASRWAGGNEQFF.

This clonotype was detected a few times. The V call is TRBV13, the J call TRBJ1-3; 7 bases match TRBD1. J gave up 1 base and V 2 bases, and 8 bases lay outside the gene matches. The CDR3 is 17 residues long. From germline, CDR1 is PRHDT and CDR2 FYEKMQ (reference sequence). CDR3 in amino acids: CASSLRGTGVSGNTIYF. DNA for the CDR3: TGTGCCAGCAGCTTAAGGGGCACAGGGGTATCTGGAAACACCATATATTTT.

The J gene is TRBJ2-7, the V gene TRBV7-2, with no clear D. This CDR3 is built from 12 residues. V lost 5 bases, J lost 1 base, and 6 bases lay in between. CDR1 and CDR2 from the germline V gene are SGHTA and FQGNSA. The CDR3 DNA reads TGTGCCAGCAGCGGGTGGTCCTACGAGCAGTACTTC. Encoded protein: CASSGWSYEQYF.

A remark on this clonotype: With a much larger clone just one base away, this may be a read error. The gene calls are TRBV12-3 or TRBV12-4 and TRBJ2-1; the D gene is possibly TRBD1 (6 bases). CDR3 length: 14 residues. CDR3 loop: CASRAEQGYNEQSF. In nucleotides, the CDR3 is TGTGCCAGCAGGGCCGAACAGGGATACAATGAGCAGTCCTTC.

This clonotype was observed a handful of times. The V call is TRBV12-3 or TRBV12-4, the J call TRBJ2-7; possibly TRBD1 for D (6 bases). Trimming removed 7 bases at V and 3 bases at J, with 16 bases between. The CDR3 length is 14 residues. The CDR3 is CASTPGQHYYEQYF. CDR3 nucleotides: TGTGCCAGCACCCCGGGACAACACTACTACGAGCAGTACTTC.

The chain employs TRBV2 and TRBJ2-5; maybe TRBD2 (6 bases). The ends were cut back, 7 bases at V and 5 bases at J, with 17 bases in the middle. The CDR3 loop spans 14 amino acids. The germline V gene has CDR1 SNHLY and CDR2 FYNNEI. The chain's CDR3 is CASIVQAGGETQYF. In DNA form, the CDR3 reads TGTGCCAGCATTGTACAGGCCGGAGGGGAGACCCAGTACTTC.

In this sample, this clonotype turned up many times. V usage is TRBV7-9 and J usage is TRBJ2-3, with D possibly matching TRBD1 (5 bases). The CDR3 loop spans 16 amino acids. Trimming shortened V by 0 bases and J by 0 bases, and 10 bases separated the two germline ends. CDR1 is SEHNR, CDR2 FQNEAQ, per germline (reference sequence). The CDR3 loop reads CASSLATGTSTDTQYF. CDR3 nucleotide sequence: TGTGCCAGCAGCTTAGCCACAGGTACTAGCACAGATACGCAGTATTTT.

This clonotype was picked up many times. V is TRBV9 and J is TRBJ2-6; TRBD1 is a possible D gene (5 bases). CDR3 size: 15 residues. CDR1 and CDR2 (germline): SGDLS, YYNGEE. Trimming pared 0 bases from V and 2 bases from J, leaving 6 bases between. CDR3 loop: CASSVGRAGANVLTF. CDR3 in DNA: TGTGCCAGCAGCGTAGGCAGGGCTGGGGCCAACGTCCTGACTTTC.

This clonotype was detected ten times or more. The chain uses TRBV6-1 and TRBJ2-3; possibly TRBD1 for D (6 bases). The V end was cut by 7 bases, the J end by 4 bases, with 12 bases between. The germline V gene encodes CDR1 MNHNS and CDR2 SASEGT. CDR3 length: 13 residues. The CDR3: CASMAGEADTQYF. CDR3 DNA sequence: TGTGCCAGCATGGCAGGGGAAGCAGATACGCAGTATTTT.

This clonotype was detected many times. This chain links TRBV20-1 with TRBJ2-7, with a weak D call TRBD1 (6 bases). With 1 base removed from V and 3 bases from J, the gap between germline ends came to 10 bases. The germline CDR1 and CDR2 sequences are DFQATT and SNEGSKA (reference sequence). CDR3 length equals 13 residues. The CDR3 spells CSARAEGDYEQYF. The CDR3 DNA is TGCAGTGCTAGAGCAGAGGGGGACTACGAGCAGTACTTC.

This clonotype was seen repeatedly, ten times or more. J is TRBJ2-5 and V is TRBV29-1; 7 nucleotides agree with TRBD2. Germline CDR1 reads SQVTM; CDR2 reads ANQGSEA. This CDR3 is 17 amino acids long. Trimming removed 6 bases from V and 7 bases from J; junction bases left unmatched: 23. The CDR3 coding sequence is TGCAGCGTCCTACTCTTTAGGCAAGCGGGGCCCGCCGGGACCCAGTACTTC. Translating gives CSVLLFRQAGPAGTQYF.

This clonotype was seen many times. The chain has TRBV27 and TRBJ1-5, with 11 bases identical to TRBD1. CDR3 length equals 13 residues. Germline V gene lookup returns CDR1 MNHEY and CDR2 SMNVEV (reference sequence). V lost 6 bases and J lost 9; bases outside the gene matches: 4. CDR3 loop: CASSPGQGGPQHF. In nucleotides, the CDR3 is TGTGCCAGCAGCCCGGGACAGGGGGGGCCCCAGCATTTT.

At least ten counts were recorded for this clonotype. V gene TRBV7-9 combines with J gene TRBJ2-5, with TRBD1 matching over 9 bases. The CDR3 is 16 residues long. J gave up 0 bases and V 5 bases, and 7 bases lay outside the gene matches. The germline V gene encodes CDR1 SEHNR and CDR2 FQNEAQ (reference sequence). Here the CDR3 reads CASSGGQGPNQETQYF. DNA for the CDR3: TGTGCCAGCAGCGGCGGACAGGGGCCCAACCAAGAGACCCAGTACTTC.

This clonotype has a count of ten or more. The chain uses TRBV6-1 and TRBJ2-5; the match to TRBD1 covers 7 bases. Unmatched junction bases numbered 6, after V lost 3 bases and J lost 5 bases. There are 14 residues in the CDR3. CDR1 is MNHNS and CDR2 is SASEGT in the germline V gene. The CDR3 coding sequence is TGTGCCAGCAGTGACACAGGGGTGGTTGAGACCCAGTACTTC. Its translation: CASSDTGVVETQYF.

There are many counts of this clonotype. The V and J genes are TRBV12-3 or TRBV12-4 and TRBJ2-3; a weak D match, TRBD2 (5 bases). Deletions cut 7 bases from V and 2 bases from J, with 13 bases between. The CDR3 runs to 14 residues. CDR3 residues: CASNQRLNTDTQYF. DNA for the CDR3: TGTGCCAGCAACCAGCGGCTGAACACAGATACGCAGTATTTT.